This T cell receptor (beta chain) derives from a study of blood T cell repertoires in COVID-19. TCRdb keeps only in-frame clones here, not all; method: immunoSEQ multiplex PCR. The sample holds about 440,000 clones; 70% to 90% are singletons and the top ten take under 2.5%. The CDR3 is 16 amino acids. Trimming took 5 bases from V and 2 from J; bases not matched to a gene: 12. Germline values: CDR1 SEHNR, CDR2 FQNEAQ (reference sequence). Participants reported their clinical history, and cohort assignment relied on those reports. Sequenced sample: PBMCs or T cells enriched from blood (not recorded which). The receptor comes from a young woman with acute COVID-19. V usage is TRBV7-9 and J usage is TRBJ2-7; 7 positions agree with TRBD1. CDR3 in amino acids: CASSELPGQGAYEQYF. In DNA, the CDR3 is TGTGCCAGCAGCGAACTCCCAGGGCAGGGGGCCTACGAGCAGTACTTC.